This TCR beta chain was retrieved from a study of blood T cell repertoires in COVID-19. Study-wide background: T cells, B-cell-depleted T cells, or PBMCs provided the cDNA or gDNA that served as material.

Living in under 30 US areas, the participants were between 18 and 89 years of age. Some clones are missing from TCRdb's copy, which holds only in-frame ones; the method was immunoSEQ multiplex PCR. The table lists over 200,000 clones, 70% to 90% of them singletons. The germline gives CDR1 MNHEY, CDR2 SMNVEV (reference sequence). V lost 6 bases and J lost 11; bases outside the gene matches: 25. The CDR3 length is 19 residues. J is TRBJ1-6 and V is TRBV27; 7 positions agree with TRBD1. The sequencing sample was made of PBMCs or T cells enriched from blood (not recorded which). The sequence derives from a man aged 18 to 30 who had recovered from COVID-19. CDR3 nucleotide sequence: TGTGCCAGCAGCCTACGGATCCTCACGGGACAGCGTAGGGTCGCACCCCTCCACTTT. Amino acids: CASSLRILTGQRRVAPLHF.